This entry is about one T cell receptor (beta chain). This specimen belongs to a study of blood T cell repertoires in COVID-19. Study summary: The United States, Italy and Spain provided the acute and convalescent COVID-19 samples.

Germline values: CDR1 SGHRS, CDR2 YFSETQ. The V segment lost 2 bases and the J segment 7 bases; nucleotides outside the gene matches: 8. The CDR3 runs 14 residues. Only in-frame clones appear in the TCRdb table, and some are missing; sequencing was by immunoSEQ multiplex PCR. The sample contains roughly 120,000 clones, approximately 90% of which appear only once. Sequencing was done on a sample of peripheral blood. This receptor was taken from a woman between 70 and 85 years old who had recovered from COVID-19. The chain recombines TRBV5-1 with TRBJ1-2; 7 bases line up with TRBD1. CDR3 DNA: TGCGCCAGCAGCTTCCATGAGGGGGCGCGTGGCTACACCTTC. Translated: CASSFHEGARGYTF.